This TCR beta chain was sequenced during a study of T-cell memory formation after mild COVID-19. Germline CDR1 and CDR2: SGHRS and YFSETQ. This CDR3 has 16 residues. Trimming took 2 bases from V and 0 from J, leaving 11 bases between them. TCRdb reprocessed the 5' RACE reads via MiXCR and lists one record per CDR3 protein. The sample contains about 160,000 distinct CDR3 sequences, less than 40% of which appear only once. The sequencing sample was made of PBMCs or a T cell subset sorted from them (not recorded which). This receptor was obtained from an adult woman who had mild COVID-19 (a few samples of this study predate the infection). Cell type and time point are not known. V usage is TRBV5-1 and J usage is TRBJ2-2; a weak D match, TRBD2 (6 bases). The CDR3 nucleotides read TGCGCCAGCAGCTTCCGGGAGCAACCGAACACCGGGGAGCTGTTTTTT. Residues: CASSFREQPNTGELFF.